Listed here are 13 T cell receptor beta chains from one sample, sequenced in a study of regulatory T cells in long-lasting Graves disease. Time point noted: newly diagnosed GD, antithyroid drugs for less than 3 months. From RNA extracted from PBMCs, the TCR library was made. Arm-PCR with iRepertoire HTBI primers amplified the CDR3 regions for these TCR beta libraries. TCRdb independently ran MiXCR on the multiplex PCR reads; one entry per CDR3 protein. The table lists approximately 400,000 distinct CDR3 sequences, about 16% of them singletons, with 16% in the top ten. Another study also made use of these data, one on T cells in Graves' hyperthyroidism and ophthalmopathy.

The starting material was peripheral blood mononuclear cells (PBMCs), obtained at new diagnosis, from a patient treated with antithyroid drugs. The origin of the receptors is a woman younger than 45 with Graves disease.

This clonotype was detected ten times or more. V is TRBV3-1 and J is TRBJ2-7; D might be TRBD1 (6 bases). Germline assignment: CDR1 LGHDT and CDR2 YNNKEL (reference sequence). This CDR3 contains 16 residues. V lost 2 bases and J lost 2, with 16 bases in between. The CDR3: CASSQLGQPQTYEQYF. CDR3 sequence (DNA): TGTGCCAGCAGCCAACTTGGACAGCCCCAAACCTACGAGCAGTACTTC.

This clonotype was seen a handful of times. The rearrangement links TRBV16 to TRBJ2-5; 7 bases agree with TRBD1. The CDR3 is 14 residues long. Germline V lookup: CDR1 KGHSY, CDR2 FQNENV. Losses at the gene ends were 3 bases for V and 5 bases for J; bases not matched to a gene: 6. This CDR3 reads CASSQTGYTETQYF. CDR3 coding DNA: TGTGCCAGCAGCCAGACAGGGTACACCGAGACCCAGTACTTC.

In this sample, this clonotype turned up many times. The rearrangement uses TRBV20-1 and TRBJ2-5, with D unresolved. V lost 3 bases and J 2 bases, leaving 7 bases between the germline ends. Germline V CDR1 and CDR2: DFQATT, SNEGSKA (reference sequence). CDR3 length: 12 amino acids. The CDR3 nucleotides read TGCAGTGCTAGCCCAGAGCAAGAGACCCAGTACTTC. Protein: CSASPEQETQYF.

The chain links TRBV7-9 to TRBJ1-3; tentatively, D is TRBD1 (6 bases). CDR3 length: 15 amino acids. Germline V gene data show CDR1 as SEHNR and CDR2 as FQNEAQ (reference sequence). V was pared by 7 bases and J by 1 base, with 14 bases between. The CDR3 protein is CASTLLQGSGNTIYF. The CDR3 DNA reads TGTGCCAGCACGCTTTTACAGGGTTCTGGAAACACCATATATTTT.

The table lists this clonotype with many counts. V and J are TRBV13 and TRBJ2-7, with TRBD2 as a possible D gene (8 bases). Germline V gene lookup returns CDR1 PRHDT and CDR2 FYEKMQ (reference sequence). CDR3 length: 16 residues. Trimming shortened V by 5 bases and J by 4 bases, and 21 bases separated the two germline ends. The CDR3 DNA reads as TGTGCCAGCAGCCCCCACGGGAGGGGGCGCAGATACGAGCAGTACTTC. Translating it yields CASSPHGRGRRYEQYF.

A few counts support this clonotype. The V gene is TRBV20-1, the J gene TRBJ2-7, with 10 bases fitting TRBD2. The CDR3 extends over 16 amino acids. The germline V gene encodes CDR1 DFQATT and CDR2 SNEGSKA (reference sequence). V dropped 1 base and J dropped 3; count of bases not matched to a gene: 9. CDR3 loop: CSARGTGTSDDYEQYF. The CDR3 bases are TGCAGTGCTAGAGGAACCGGGACTAGCGATGACTACGAGCAGTACTTC.

The chain recombines TRBV11-2 with TRBJ2-5; 11 bases line up with TRBD1. The CDR3 sequence is 15 residues long. V shed 5 bases, J shed 5 bases, and the junction held 7 bases outside the gene matches. Germline V CDR1 and CDR2: SGHAT, FQNNGV. CDR3 bases: TGTGCCAGCAGCGAACGGACAGGGGGCTTGGAGACCCAGTACTTC. Residues: CASSERTGGLETQYF.

Points on this clonotype: A clone one base away is much larger, so this may be a read error. The chain couples TRBV27 to TRBJ2-7, with TRBD2 identical over 16 bases. This CDR3 is 17 amino acids long. Germline CDR1 is MNHEY and CDR2 is SMNVEV (reference sequence). The CDR3 loop is CANSFLGLAGGPGEQYF. CDR3 DNA: TGTGCCAACAGTTTCTTGGGACTAGCGGGAGGGCCCGGCGAGCAGTACTTC.

V gene TRBV15 combines with J gene TRBJ2-2; no clear D gene. There are 13 residues in the CDR3. The germline V gene has CDR1 LNHNV and CDR2 YYDKDF (reference sequence). V was trimmed by 0 bases and J by 6 bases, leaving 5 bases between them. CDR3 DNA sequence: TGTGCCACCAGCAGAGATCACTCCGGGGAGCTGTTTTTT. Its translation: CATSRDHSGELFF.

The chain uses TRBV7-9 and TRBJ1-1, with no clear D. This CDR3 has 12 residues. The germline CDR1 and CDR2 sequences are SEHNR and FQNEAQ (reference sequence). V gave up 6 bases and J gave up 11 bases, with 16 bases separating them. CDR3 loop: CASSPDAGGAFF. The CDR3 nucleotides read TGTGCCAGCAGTCCGGATGCGGGAGGGGCTTTCTTT.

This clonotype occurred many times. The genes are TRBV6-2 or TRBV6-3 and TRBJ2-7, with D perhaps matching TRBD2 (6 bases). V was clipped by 3 bases and J by 1 base, with 13 bases between them. Germline loops: CDR1 MNHEY, CDR2 SVGEGT. This CDR3 is 15 amino acids long. The CDR3 region has the DNA TGTGCCAGCAGTTATCAAGCCGGGACTTCCTACGAGCAGTACTTC. Amino acids: CASSYQAGTSYEQYF.

This clonotype turned up a few times. V gene TRBV19 combines with J gene TRBJ2-5; D gene unclear. The CDR3 is 13 residues long. V was pared by 7 bases and J by 2 bases, with 11 bases between. CDR1 and CDR2 (germline): LNHDA, SQIVND (reference sequence). CDR3 loop: CASTSWGQETQYF. The CDR3 nucleotides are TGTGCCAGTACCAGTTGGGGACAAGAGACCCAGTACTTC.

This clonotype came up many times. The chain uses TRBV30 and TRBJ1-1; D remains ambiguous. The ends were cut back, 0 bases at V and 3 bases at J, with 11 bases in the middle. The CDR3 covers 14 residues. Germline CDR1 GTSNPN, CDR2 SVGIG (reference sequence). CDR3: CAWSVTFLDTEAFF. DNA of the CDR3: TGTGCCTGGAGTGTAACCTTCTTGGACACTGAAGCTTTCTTT.